This T cell receptor (beta chain) originates from a study of blood T cell repertoires in COVID-19 (dated by TCRdb to about 2020). Concerning the study at large: Samples from collaborators originated in the United States, Italy and Spain and spanned both the acute and convalescent phases of COVID-19. The dataset comprised deeply sampled blood TCRbeta repertoires from subjects exposed to, actively infected with, or recovered from COVID-19. The prospective study material was composed of cDNA or gDNA derived from T cells, B-cell-depleted T cells, or PBMCs. Sample metadata almost always included a de-identified subject ID, COVID-19 status, age in years and sex. The repertoires were released in a freely available public database intended as a resource for research on the immune response to SARS-CoV-2. Where available, HLA class I and class II types were obtained from metadata supplied by the sample provider rather than from assay-based typing. Samples were obtained from the ongoing ImmuneRACE study (first 160 participants) and from 1,254 subjects provided by 6 global collaborators.

One collaborating source in Seattle enrolled patients during active infection and followed them longitudinally through the course of disease. The collaborating institutions used their own protocols to collect whole blood in K2EDTA tubes. Collaborator samples were shipped for TCRbeta analysis as frozen whole blood, isolated PBMCs, or DNA extracted from either sample type. In the case of this clone: Its recognized antigen is unknown. It has no much larger one-base neighbor in the sample; base qualities were not kept.

TCRbeta CDR3 regions were amplified from genomic DNA using the immunoSEQ Assay, a bias-controlled multiplex PCR. In the original analysis: Nucleated cell counts per sample were estimated from amplification of reference gene primers within the assay. To quantify the absolute abundance of each unique TCRbeta CDR3 rearrangement, sequence reads were collapsed and filtered. For each sample, productive Simpson clonality was calculated as the square root of Simpson's diversity index over productive rearrangements. The clones in this table, taken by TCRdb from immuneACCESS, are in-frame only. Not every clone is retained; where verified, under half of the shortfall comes from an unresolved V gene, and the cause of the rest is unknown. D and trimming come from the DNA, and the V and J calls and clone size come from that table. In all, the sample holds approximately 300,000 clones, and roughly 89% of those were seen once. The ten largest clones capture around 1% of the sample.

The paper as a whole reports these results and caveats: The quantity of clinical and demographic metadata differed by source and by participant and was supplied without curation.

The sample was peripheral blood. This sequence was found in a middle-aged woman with COVID-19, enrolled during active disease.

CDR3 loop: CASSLIAGGTDTQYF. The DNA sequence is as follows: TGTGCCAGCAGCTTAATAGCGGGAGGCACAGATACGCAGTATTTT. The sequence is built from TRBV5-4 and TRBJ2-3; 9 of the junction bases match TRBD2. The germline V gene (reference sequence) gives CDR1 as SGHNT and CDR2 as YYREEE. Unmatched junction bases come to 2, with V trimmed by 2 bases and J by 1 base. The CDR3 numbers 15 residues from cysteine through phenylalanine. The only DNA kept is the CDR3, 45 bases in frame from the first base.